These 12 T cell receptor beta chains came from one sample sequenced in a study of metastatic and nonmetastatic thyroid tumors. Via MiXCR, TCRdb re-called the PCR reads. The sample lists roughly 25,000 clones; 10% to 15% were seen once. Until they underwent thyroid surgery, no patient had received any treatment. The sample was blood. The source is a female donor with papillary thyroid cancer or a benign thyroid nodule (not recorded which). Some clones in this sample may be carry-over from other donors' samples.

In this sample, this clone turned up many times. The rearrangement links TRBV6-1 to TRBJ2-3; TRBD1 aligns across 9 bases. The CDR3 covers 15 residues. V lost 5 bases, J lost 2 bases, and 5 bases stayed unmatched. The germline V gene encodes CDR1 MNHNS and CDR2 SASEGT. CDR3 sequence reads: CASSFGTGITDTQYF. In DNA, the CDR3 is TGTGCCAGCAGTTTCGGGACAGGGATCACAGATACGCAGTATTTT.

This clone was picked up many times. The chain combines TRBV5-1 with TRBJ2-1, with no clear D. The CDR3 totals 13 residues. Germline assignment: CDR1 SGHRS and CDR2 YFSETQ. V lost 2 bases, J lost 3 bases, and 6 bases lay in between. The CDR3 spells CASSLNDYNEQFF. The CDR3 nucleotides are TGCGCCAGCAGCTTAAACGACTACAATGAGCAGTTCTTC.

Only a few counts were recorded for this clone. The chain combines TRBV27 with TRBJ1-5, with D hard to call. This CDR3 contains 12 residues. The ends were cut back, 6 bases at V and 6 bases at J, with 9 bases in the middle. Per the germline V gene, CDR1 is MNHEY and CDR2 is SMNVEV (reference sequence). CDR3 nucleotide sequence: TGTGCCAGCAGCAAGCTAGGTCAGCCCCAGCATTTT. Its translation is CASSKLGQPQHF.

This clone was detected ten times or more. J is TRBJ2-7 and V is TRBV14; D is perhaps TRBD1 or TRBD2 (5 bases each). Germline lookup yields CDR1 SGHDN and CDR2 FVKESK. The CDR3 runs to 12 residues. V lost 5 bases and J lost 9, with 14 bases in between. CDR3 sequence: CASSGTSLVQYF. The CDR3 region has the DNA TGTGCCAGCAGCGGGACCTCACTCGTGCAGTACTTC.

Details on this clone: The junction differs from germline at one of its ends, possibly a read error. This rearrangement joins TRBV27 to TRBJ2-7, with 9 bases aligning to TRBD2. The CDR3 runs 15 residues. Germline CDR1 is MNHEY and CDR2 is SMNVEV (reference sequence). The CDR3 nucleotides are TGTTCCAGCACTGACAGGCTAGCGGGAACCTACGAGCAGTACTTC. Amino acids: CSSTDRLAGTYEQYF.

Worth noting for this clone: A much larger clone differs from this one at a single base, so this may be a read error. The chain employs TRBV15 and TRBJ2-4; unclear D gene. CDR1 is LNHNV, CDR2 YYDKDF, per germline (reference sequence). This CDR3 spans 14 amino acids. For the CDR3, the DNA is TGTGCCACCAGCAGAACTGTAGCCAAAAACATTCGGTACTTC. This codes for CATSRTVAKNIRYF.

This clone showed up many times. CDR3 sequence (DNA): TGTGCCAGCAGTGAAGCGCGCAGGGGGAACTATGGCTACACCTTC. It encodes CASSEARRGNYGYTF. The V and J genes are TRBV6-1 and TRBJ1-2; 7 bases are shared with TRBD1. Unmatched junction bases numbered 3, after V lost 0 bases and J lost 2 bases. The CDR3 is made up of 15 amino acids. CDR1 is MNHNS and CDR2 is SASEGT in the germline V gene.

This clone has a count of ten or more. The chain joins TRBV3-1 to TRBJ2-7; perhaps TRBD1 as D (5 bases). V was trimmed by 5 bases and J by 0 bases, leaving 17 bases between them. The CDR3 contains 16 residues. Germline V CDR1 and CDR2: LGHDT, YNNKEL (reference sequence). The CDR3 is CASSSTAQGVSYEQYF. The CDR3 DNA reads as TGTGCCAGCAGCTCGACAGCTCAAGGGGTCTCCTACGAGCAGTACTTC.

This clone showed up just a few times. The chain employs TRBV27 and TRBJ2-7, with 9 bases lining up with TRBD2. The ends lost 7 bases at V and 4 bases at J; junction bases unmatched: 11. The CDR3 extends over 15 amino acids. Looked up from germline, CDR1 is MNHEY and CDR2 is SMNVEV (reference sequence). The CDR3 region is CASKQSGTSPYEQYF. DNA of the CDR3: TGTGCCAGCAAACAATCCGGGACTAGCCCTTACGAGCAGTACTTC.

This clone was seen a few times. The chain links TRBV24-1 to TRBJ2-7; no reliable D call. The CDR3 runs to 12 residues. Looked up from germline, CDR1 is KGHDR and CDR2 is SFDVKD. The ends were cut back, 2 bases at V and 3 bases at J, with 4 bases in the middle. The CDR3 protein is CATSDYNYEQYF. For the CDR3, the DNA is TGTGCCACCAGTGATTATAACTACGAGCAGTACTTC.

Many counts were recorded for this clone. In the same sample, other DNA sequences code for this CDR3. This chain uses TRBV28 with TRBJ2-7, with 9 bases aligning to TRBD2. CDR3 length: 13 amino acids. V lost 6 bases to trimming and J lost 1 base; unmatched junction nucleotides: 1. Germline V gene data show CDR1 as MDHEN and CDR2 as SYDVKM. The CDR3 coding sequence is TGTGCCAGCAGGACTAGCGGATCCTACGAGCAGTACTTC. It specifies CASRTSGSYEQYF. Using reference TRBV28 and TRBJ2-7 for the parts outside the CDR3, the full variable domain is DVKVTQSSRYLVKRTGEKVFLECVQDMDHENMFWYRQDPGLGLRLIYFSYDVKMKEKGDIPEGYSVSREKKERFSLILESASTNQTSMYLCASRTSGSYEQYFGPGTRLTVT.

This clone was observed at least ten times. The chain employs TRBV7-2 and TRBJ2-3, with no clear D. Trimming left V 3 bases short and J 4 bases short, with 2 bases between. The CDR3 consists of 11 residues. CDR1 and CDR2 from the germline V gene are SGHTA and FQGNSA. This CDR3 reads CASSFSDTQYF. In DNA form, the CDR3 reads TGTGCCAGCAGCTTTTCAGATACGCAGTATTTT.